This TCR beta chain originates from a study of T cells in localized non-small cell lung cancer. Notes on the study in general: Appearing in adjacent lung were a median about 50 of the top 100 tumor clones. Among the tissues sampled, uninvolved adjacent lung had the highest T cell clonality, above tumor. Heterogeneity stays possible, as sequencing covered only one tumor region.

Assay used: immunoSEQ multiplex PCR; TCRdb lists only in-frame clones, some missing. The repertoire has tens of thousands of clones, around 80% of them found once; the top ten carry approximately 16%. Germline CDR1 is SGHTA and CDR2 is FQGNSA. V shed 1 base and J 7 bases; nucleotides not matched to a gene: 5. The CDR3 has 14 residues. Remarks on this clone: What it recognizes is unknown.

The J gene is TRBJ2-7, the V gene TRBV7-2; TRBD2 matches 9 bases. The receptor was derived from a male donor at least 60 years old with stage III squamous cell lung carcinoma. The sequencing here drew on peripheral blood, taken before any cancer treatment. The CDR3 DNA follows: TGTGCCAGCAGCTTAGGCGGGAGGGCCGGGGAGCAGTACTTC. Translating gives CASSLGGRAGEQYF.